One and the same sample provided the 3 T cell receptor beta chains below, sequenced in a study of HIV-infected patients and healthy controls. cDNA was made from about 500 ng RNA using alpha and beta constant primers. Using multiplexing indices, alpha and beta chain libraries were generated apart by chain-specific third strand synthesis. TCRdb re-called the 5' RACE reads with MiXCR, one entry per CDR3 protein. The data contain around 5,000 distinct CDR3 sequences, 20% to 25% of them singletons. Roughly three months, about 14 weeks, into antiretroviral therapy, follow-up blood was collected. All unsorted peripheral T cells were captured because whole blood was used without fractionation. Sequenced here: blood, sampled during antiretroviral therapy. These receptors all stem from an adult with HIV infection.

The chain joins TRBV6-1 to TRBJ1-1; maybe TRBD1 (5 bases). The CDR3 loop spans 15 amino acids. With 6 bases removed from V and 8 bases from J, the gap between germline ends came to 22 bases. Germline lookup yields CDR1 MNHNS and CDR2 SASEGT. This CDR3 is CASSDIQGTRLEAFF. The CDR3 DNA follows: TGTGCCAGCAGCGATATCCAAGGGACGCGCCTGGAAGCTTTCTTT.

This clonotype is termed medium-sized (0.01 to 0.1%). V gene TRBV28 combines with J gene TRBJ2-3; 11 positions agree with TRBD2. V trimming: 6 bases; J trimming: 11 bases; junction bases outside the gene matches: 16. The germline CDR1 and CDR2 sequences are MDHEN and SYDVKM. This CDR3 contains 16 residues. Here the CDR3 DNA reads TGTGCCAGCAGAGTAGCGGGGGGGCGTCGTCAGGCGGGGCAGTATTTT. Amino acids: CASRVAGGRRQAGQYF.

In this sample, this clonotype turned up many times. The chain links TRBV7-8 to TRBJ1-5; D perhaps matches TRBD1 (5 bases). V shed 2 bases and J shed 4 bases, with 18 bases lying between them. The CDR3 covers 17 residues. Germline V gene sequence: CDR1 SGHVS, CDR2 FQNEAQ. CDR3 nucleotide sequence: TGTGCCAGCAGCTTAATCCCGTGGGGGTACGGGAATCAGCCCCAGCATTTT. Amino acid sequence: CASSLIPWGYGNQPQHF.